This T cell receptor (beta chain) was found in a study of shared clonotypes between healthy human individuals. Notes on the study in general: Rarefaction curves obtained for sorted subsets showed sequencing incomplete despite large depth. Generally, estimated richness proved larger in naive subsets than it did in memory subsets. For naive CD4 cells, approximately 4.8% of clonotypes were shared across a few donors. Some clonotypes were shared by all four sorted-subset donors, while others were not shared. The non-shared ones had lower generation probabilities than the shared ones.

Note on this clone: Its antigen is currently unknown.

The CDR3 is 12 amino acids. The J segment lost 5 bases and the V segment lost 4 bases, leaving 1 base of the junction unmatched. Germline CDR1 reads MNHNY; CDR2 reads SVGAGI (reference sequence). CD8 cells classed as naive were CD45RO-negative and positively selected for CCR7, excluding terminally differentiated effector memory CD45RA+ cells. Assay used: immunoSEQ multiplex PCR; TCRdb lists only in-frame clones, some missing. The sample contains 1.5 million to 2.5 million clones, just under 95% of which appear only once. The TCR was taken from a man aged 18 to 30 in good health. The material sequenced was naive CD8+ T cells sorted from blood. The rearrangement links TRBV6-6 to TRBJ2-7; 8 bases line up with TRBD2. In nucleotides, the CDR3 is TGTGCCAGCAGTTCCGGGGGGGACGAGCAGTACTTC. As protein: CASSSGGDEQYF.